These T cell receptor beta chains were read from a single sample in a study of Ad26.COV2.S vaccination and SARS-CoV-2 variants. The table came from immunoSEQ multiplex PCR; TCRdb's copy has only in-frame clones and leaves some out. The profile shows 410,000 or so clones, around 92% of them singletons. The sequences come from peripheral blood, collected in a trial of Ad26.COV2.S vaccine versus placebo. These TCRs come from a person between 18 and 59 years old who received the Ad26.COV2.S COVID-19 vaccine or a placebo. Both conserved end residues are part of each CDR3. Fields, in order: clone size, V gene, J gene, D gene, CDR3 length, CDR3 DNA, CDR3 protein. A D gene is named only where the DNA matches it firmly. Clone sizes are given selectively: once, few, many, or a class where the clone is expanded.

>few|TRBV19|TRBJ1-1|-|13
TGTGCCAGTAGTATCGAAAGGACCACTGAAGCTTTCTTT
CASSIERTTEAFF
>-|TRBV30|TRBJ2-7|-|11
TGTGCCTGGACGAGCTCCTACGAGCAGTACTTC
CAWTSSYEQYF
>-|TRBV28|TRBJ2-3|-|14
TGTGCCAGCAGTCCGGGGACCAACACAGATACGCAGTATTTT
CASSPGTNTDTQYF
>-|TRBV9|TRBJ2-1|TRBD2|17
TGTGCCAGCAGCGCGGGACTAGCGGGGGGATTATACAATGAGCAGTTCTTC
CASSAGLAGGLYNEQFF
>-|TRBV7-6|TRBJ1-5|TRBD1|14
TGTGCCAGCAGCTCCGGGACAGGGGGTCAGCCCCAGCATTTT
CASSSGTGGQPQHF
>-|TRBV3-1/TRBV3-2|TRBJ1-1|-|16
TGTGCCAGCAGCCAAGTGCCCCCCCCAAGGTGGACTGAAGCTTTCTTT
CASSQVPPPRWTEAFF
>once|TRBV4-3|TRBJ1-1|-|15
TGCGCCAGCAGCCAAGTGAGGACACTGAACACTGAAGCTTTCTTT
CASSQVRTLNTEAFF
>once|TRBV7-2|TRBJ2-2|-|13
TGTGCCAGCCAATCGGGGATCACCGGGGAGCTGTTTTTT
CASQSGITGELFF
>-|TRBV10-1|TRBJ1-4|-|14
TGCGCCAGCAGTGAAGGGCCTGGCAGGGAAAAACTGTTTTTT
CASSEGPGREKLFF
>-|TRBV4-3|TRBJ1-1|TRBD1|16
TGCGCCAGCAGTGAGGGACAGGCTTACAGGAACACTGAAGCTTTCTTT
CASSEGQAYRNTEAFF
>-|TRBV4-3|TRBJ1-2|TRBD1|15
TGCGCCAGCAGCCAAGATACCCAGGGGGACTATGGCTACACCTTC
CASSQDTQGDYGYTF
>-|TRBV7-9|TRBJ2-2|-|13
TGTGCCAGCAGTTTTTCCCCAATCGGGGAGCTGTTTTTT
CASSFSPIGELFF